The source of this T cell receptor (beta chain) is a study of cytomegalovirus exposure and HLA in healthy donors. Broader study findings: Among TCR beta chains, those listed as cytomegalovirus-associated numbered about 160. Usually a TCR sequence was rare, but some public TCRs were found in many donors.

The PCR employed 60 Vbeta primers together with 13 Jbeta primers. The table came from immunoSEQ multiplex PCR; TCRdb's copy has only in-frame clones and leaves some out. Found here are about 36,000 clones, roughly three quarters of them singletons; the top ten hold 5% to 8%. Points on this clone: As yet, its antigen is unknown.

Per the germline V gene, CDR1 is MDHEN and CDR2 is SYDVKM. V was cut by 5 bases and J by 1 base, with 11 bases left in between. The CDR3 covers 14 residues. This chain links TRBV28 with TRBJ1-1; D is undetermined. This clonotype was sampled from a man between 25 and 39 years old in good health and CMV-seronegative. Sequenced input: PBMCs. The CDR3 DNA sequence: TGTGCCAGCAGTGCAGGCGCAGGGAACACTGAAGCTTTCTTT. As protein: CASSAGAGNTEAFF.